This T cell receptor (beta chain) was identified in a study of blood T cell repertoires in COVID-19. Study-wide context: There were acute and convalescent COVID-19 samples, and they came from the United States, Italy and Spain. The analysed material was cDNA or gDNA that came from T cells, B-cell-depleted T cells, or PBMCs.

Authors' processing steps: Amplification of reference gene primers was used by the study to estimate nucleated cell counts. Produced via immunoSEQ multiplex PCR; TCRdb's table is partial and in-frame only. That table gives V, J and clone size, and the DNA gave D and trimming. The data show 110,000 to 150,000 clones, 65% to 80% seen once. Germline V lookup: CDR1 SNHLY, CDR2 FYNNEI. V lost 2 bases, J lost 4 bases, and 6 bases stayed unmatched. This CDR3 region has 15 residues. This chain connects TRBV2 to TRBJ2-7; 9 bases line up with TRBD1. This receptor was obtained from a woman aged 55-69 years with acute or convalescent COVID-19. Sequencing input: peripheral blood. This CDR3 is CASSEFRDRAYEQYF. The CDR3 nucleotides read TGTGCCAGCAGTGAATTCCGGGACAGGGCATACGAGCAGTACTTC.